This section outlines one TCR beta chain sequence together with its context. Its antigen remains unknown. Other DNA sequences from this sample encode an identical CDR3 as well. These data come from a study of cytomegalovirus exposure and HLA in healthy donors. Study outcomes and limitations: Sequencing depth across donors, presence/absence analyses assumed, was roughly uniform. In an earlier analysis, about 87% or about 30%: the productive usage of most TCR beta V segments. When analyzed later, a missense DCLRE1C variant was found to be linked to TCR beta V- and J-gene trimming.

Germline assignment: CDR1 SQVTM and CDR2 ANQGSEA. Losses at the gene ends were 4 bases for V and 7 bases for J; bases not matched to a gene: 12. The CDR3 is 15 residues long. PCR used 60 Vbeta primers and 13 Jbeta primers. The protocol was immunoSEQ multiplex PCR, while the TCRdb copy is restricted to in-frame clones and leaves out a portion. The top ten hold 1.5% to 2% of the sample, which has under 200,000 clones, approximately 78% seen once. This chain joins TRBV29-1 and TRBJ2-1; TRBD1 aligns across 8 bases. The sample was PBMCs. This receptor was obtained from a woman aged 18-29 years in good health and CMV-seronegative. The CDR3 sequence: CSVVLSDRVVNEQFF. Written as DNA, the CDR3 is TGCAGCGTTGTCCTATCGGACAGGGTAGTAAATGAGCAGTTCTTC.